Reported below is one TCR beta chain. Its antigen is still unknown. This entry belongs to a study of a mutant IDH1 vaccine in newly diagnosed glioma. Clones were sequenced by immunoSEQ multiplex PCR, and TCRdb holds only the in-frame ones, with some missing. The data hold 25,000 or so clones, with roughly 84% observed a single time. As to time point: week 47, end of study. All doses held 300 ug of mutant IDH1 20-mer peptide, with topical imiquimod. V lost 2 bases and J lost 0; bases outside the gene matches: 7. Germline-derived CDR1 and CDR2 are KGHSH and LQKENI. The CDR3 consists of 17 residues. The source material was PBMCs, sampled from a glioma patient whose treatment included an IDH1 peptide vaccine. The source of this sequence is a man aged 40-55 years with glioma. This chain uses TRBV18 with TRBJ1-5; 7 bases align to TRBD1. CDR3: CASSPVSPGGSNQPQHF. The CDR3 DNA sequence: TGTGCCAGCTCACCAGTGTCTCCAGGGGGTAGCAATCAGCCCCAGCATTTT.